This section outlines one T cell receptor (beta chain) sequence together with its context. Trimming removed 6 bases from V and 4 bases from J; junction bases left unmatched: 7. The CDR3 is 16 amino acids. CDR1 is MDHEN, CDR2 SYDVKM, per germline. Measured with immunoSEQ multiplex PCR; TCRdb has only the in-frame clones, and not every one. The repertoire has under 75,000 clones, roughly 89% of them found once; the top ten carry 1.3% to 1.5%. The data originate from a study of T cell changes during pregnancy in multiple sclerosis. Source: peripheral blood, taken in the third trimester of pregnancy. V gene TRBV28 combines with J gene TRBJ2-1; 12 bases are a match to TRBD2. The origin of this receptor is a female donor in good health, enrolled as a control in a pregnancy study. This CDR3 reads CASRPQTSGGYNEQFF. The CDR3 DNA reads TGTGCCAGCAGACCCCAGACTAGCGGGGGTTACAATGAGCAGTTCTTC.